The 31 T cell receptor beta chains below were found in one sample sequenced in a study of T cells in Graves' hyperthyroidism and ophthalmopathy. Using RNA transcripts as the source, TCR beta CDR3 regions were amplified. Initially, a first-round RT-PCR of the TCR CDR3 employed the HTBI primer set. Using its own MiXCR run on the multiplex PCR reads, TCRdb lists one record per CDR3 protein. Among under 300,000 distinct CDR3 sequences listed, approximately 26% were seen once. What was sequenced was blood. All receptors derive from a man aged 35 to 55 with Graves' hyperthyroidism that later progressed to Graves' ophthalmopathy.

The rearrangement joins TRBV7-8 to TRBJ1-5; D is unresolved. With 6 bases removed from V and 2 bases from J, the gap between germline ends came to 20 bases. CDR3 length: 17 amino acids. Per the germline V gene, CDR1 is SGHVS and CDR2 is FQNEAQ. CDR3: CASSHSAGLGGNQPQHF. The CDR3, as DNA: TGTGCCAGCAGTCATAGCGCGGGTCTAGGCGGCAATCAGCCCCAGCATTTT.

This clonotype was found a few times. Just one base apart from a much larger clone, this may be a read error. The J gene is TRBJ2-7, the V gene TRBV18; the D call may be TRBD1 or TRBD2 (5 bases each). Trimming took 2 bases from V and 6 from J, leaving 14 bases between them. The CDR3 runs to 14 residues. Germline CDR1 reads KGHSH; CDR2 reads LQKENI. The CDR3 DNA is TGTGCCAGCTCACCATCAGGGAGTGTGGGCGAGCAGTACTTC. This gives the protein CASSPSGSVGEQYF.

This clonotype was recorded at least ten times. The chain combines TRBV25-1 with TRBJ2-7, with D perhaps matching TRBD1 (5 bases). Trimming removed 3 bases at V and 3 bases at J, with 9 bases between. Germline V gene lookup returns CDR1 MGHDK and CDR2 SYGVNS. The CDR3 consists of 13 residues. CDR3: CASSDTGYYEQYF. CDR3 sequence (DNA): TGTGCCAGCAGTGATACAGGCTACTACGAGCAGTACTTC.

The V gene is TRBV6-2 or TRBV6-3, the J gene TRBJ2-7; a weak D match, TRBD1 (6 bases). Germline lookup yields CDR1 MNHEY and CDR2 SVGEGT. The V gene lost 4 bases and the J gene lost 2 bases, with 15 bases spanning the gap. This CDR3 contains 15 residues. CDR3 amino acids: CASSSWTADTYEQYF. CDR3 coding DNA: TGTGCCAGCAGTTCATGGACAGCAGATACCTACGAGCAGTACTTC.

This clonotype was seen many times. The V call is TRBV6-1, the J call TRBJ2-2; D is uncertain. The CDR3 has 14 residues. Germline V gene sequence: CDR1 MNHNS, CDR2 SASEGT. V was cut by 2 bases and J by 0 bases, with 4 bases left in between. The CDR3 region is CASSEPPNTGELFF. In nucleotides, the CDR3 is TGTGCCAGCAGTGAACCGCCGAACACCGGGGAGCTGTTTTTT.

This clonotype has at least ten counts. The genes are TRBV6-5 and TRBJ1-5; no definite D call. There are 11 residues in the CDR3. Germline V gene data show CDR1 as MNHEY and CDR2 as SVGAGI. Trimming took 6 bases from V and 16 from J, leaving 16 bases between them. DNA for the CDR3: TGTGCCAGCAGCGCAAGGACGGCCCCTCATTTT. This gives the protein CASSARTAPHF.

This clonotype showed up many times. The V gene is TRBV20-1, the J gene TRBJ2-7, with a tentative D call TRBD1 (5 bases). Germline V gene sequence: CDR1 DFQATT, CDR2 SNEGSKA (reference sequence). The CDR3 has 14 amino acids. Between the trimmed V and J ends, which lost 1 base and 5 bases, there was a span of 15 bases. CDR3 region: CSARGYSGKDEQYF. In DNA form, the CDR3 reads TGCAGTGCTAGAGGTTATTCAGGGAAAGACGAGCAGTACTTC.

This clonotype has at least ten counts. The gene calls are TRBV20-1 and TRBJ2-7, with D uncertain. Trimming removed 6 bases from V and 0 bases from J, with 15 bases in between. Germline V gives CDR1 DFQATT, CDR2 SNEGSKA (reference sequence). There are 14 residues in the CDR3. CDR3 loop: CSAPLRLGSYEQYF. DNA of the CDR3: TGCAGTGCCCCTCTCCGTTTGGGCTCCTACGAGCAGTACTTC.

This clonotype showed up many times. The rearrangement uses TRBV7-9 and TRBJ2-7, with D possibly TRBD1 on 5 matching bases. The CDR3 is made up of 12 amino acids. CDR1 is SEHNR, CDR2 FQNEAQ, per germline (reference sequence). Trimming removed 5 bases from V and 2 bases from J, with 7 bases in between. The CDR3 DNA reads TGTGCCAGCAGCGCCAGGGCCTACGAGCAGTACTTC. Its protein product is CASSARAYEQYF.

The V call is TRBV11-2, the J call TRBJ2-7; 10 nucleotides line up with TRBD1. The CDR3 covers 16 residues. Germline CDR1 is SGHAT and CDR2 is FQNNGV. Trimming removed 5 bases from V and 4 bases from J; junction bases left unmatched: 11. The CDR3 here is CASSPWATGGMYEQYF. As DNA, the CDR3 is TGTGCCAGCAGCCCCTGGGCGACAGGGGGCATGTACGAGCAGTACTTC. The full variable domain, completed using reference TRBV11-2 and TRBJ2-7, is EAGVAQSPRYKIIEKRQSVAFWCNPISGHATLYWYQQILGQGPKLLIQFQNNGVVDDSQLPKDRFSAERLKGVDSTLKIQPAKLEDSAVYLCASSPWATGGMYEQYFGPGTRLTVT.

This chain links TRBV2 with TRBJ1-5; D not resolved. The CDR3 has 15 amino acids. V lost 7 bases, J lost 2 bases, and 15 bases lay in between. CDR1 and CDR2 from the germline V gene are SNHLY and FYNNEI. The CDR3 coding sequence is TGTGCCAGCACCCCAGAGCGGAGAGGCAATCAGCCCCAGCATTTT. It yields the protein CASTPERRGNQPQHF. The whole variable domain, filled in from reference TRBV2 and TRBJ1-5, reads EPEVTQTPSHQVTQMGQEVILRCVPISNHLYFYWYRQILGQKVEFLVSFYNNEISEKSEIFDDQFSVERPDGSNFTLKIRSTKLEDSAMYFCASTPERRGNQPQHFGDGTRLSIL.

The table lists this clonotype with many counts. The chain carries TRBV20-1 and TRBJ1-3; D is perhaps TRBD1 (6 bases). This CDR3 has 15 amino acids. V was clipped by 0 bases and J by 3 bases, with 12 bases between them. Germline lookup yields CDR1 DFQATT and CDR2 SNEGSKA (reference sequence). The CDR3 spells CSARDRGTHGNTIYF. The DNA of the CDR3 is TGCAGTGCTAGAGACCGCGGGACACATGGAAACACCATATATTTT.

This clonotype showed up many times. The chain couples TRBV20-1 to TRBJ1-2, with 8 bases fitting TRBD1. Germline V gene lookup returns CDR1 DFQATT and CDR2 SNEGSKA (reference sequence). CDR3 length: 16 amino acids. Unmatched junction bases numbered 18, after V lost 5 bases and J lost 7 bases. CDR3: CSAQKTGEPLYGGYTF. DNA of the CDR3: TGCAGTGCTCAAAAGACAGGGGAGCCCCTATATGGTGGCTACACCTTC.

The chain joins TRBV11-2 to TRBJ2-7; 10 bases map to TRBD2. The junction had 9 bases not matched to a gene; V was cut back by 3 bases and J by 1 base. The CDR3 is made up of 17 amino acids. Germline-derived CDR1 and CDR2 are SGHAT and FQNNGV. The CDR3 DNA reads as TGTGCCAGCAGCTTTACCAGCGGGAGGGCCACGTCCTACGAGCAGTACTTC. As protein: CASSFTSGRATSYEQYF.

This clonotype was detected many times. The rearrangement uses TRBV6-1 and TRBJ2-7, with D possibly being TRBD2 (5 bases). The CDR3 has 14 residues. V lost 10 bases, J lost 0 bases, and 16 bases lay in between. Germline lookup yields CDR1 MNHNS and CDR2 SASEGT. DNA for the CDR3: TGTGCCACCAGAGGACTTAGGAGCTCCTACGAGCAGTACTTC. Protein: CATRGLRSSYEQYF.

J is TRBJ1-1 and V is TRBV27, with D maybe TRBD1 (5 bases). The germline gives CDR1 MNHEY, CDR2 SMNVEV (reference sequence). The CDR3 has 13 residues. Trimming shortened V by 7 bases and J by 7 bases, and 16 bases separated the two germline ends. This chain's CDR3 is CASMLWGRHEAFF. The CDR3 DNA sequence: TGTGCCAGCATGTTGTGGGGCCGCCATGAAGCTTTCTTT.

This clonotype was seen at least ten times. The CDR3 sequence: CASSIGQGNLEPQHF. The CDR3, as DNA: TGTGCCAGTAGTATCGGACAGGGGAATTTAGAGCCCCAGCATTTT. The chain uses TRBV19 and TRBJ1-5; 9 bases align to TRBD1. V lost 3 bases and J lost 8; bases outside the gene matches: 8. Germline CDR1 LNHDA, CDR2 SQIVND (reference sequence). CDR3 length equals 15 residues.

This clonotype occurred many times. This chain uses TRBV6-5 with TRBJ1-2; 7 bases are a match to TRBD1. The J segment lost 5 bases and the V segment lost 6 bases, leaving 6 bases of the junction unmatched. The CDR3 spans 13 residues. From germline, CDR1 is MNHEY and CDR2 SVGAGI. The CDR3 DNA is TGTGCCAGCAGCAGACAGGGAGTTTATGGCTACACCTTC. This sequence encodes CASSRQGVYGYTF.

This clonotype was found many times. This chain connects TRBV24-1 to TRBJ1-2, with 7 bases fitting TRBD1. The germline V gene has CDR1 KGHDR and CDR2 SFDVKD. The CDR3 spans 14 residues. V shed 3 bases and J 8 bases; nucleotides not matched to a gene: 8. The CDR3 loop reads CATSDARQGFGYTF. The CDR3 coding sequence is TGTGCCACCAGTGATGCACGACAGGGCTTCGGCTACACCTTC.

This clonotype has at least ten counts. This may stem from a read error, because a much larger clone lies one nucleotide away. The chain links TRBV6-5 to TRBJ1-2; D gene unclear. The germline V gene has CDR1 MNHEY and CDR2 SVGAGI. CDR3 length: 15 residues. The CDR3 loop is CASGYSIGELYGYTF. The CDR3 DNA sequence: TGTGCCAGCGGTTACTCGATTGGGGAGCTCTATGGCTACACCTTC.

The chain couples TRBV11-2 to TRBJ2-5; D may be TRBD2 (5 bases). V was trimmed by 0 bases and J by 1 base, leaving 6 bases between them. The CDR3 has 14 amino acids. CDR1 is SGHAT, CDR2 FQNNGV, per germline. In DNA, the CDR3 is TGTGCCAGCAGCTTAGATCTAGCCCAAGAGACCCAGTACTTC. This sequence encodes CASSLDLAQETQYF.

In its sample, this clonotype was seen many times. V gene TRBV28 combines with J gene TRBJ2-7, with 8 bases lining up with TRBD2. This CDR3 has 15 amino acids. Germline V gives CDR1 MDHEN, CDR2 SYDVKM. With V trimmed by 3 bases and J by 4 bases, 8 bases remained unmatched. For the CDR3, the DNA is TGTGCCAGCAGTTTTTCCGCTAGCGGGTCTTACGAGCAGTACTTC. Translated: CASSFSASGSYEQYF.

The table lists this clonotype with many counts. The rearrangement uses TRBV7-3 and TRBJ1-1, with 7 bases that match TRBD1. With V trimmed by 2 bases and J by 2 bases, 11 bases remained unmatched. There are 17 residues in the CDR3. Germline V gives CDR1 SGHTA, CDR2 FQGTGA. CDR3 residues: CASSLYGGDRPNTEAFF. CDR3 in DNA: TGTGCCAGCAGCTTATACGGGGGGGACAGACCTAACACTGAAGCTTTCTTT.

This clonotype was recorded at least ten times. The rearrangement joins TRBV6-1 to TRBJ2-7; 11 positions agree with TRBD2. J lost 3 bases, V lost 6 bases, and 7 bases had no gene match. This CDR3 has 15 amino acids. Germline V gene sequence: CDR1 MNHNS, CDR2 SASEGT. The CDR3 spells CASSKLTSGNYEQYF. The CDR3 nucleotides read TGTGCCAGCAGCAAACTGACTAGCGGGAACTACGAGCAGTACTTC.

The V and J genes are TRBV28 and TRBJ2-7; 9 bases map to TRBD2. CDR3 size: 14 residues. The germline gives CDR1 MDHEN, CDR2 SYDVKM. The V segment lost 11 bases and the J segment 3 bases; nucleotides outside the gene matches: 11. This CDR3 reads CASLRLAGVYEQYF. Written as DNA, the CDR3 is TGTGCCTCCCTCCGGTTAGCGGGAGTCTACGAGCAGTACTTC.

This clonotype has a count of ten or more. This CDR3 reads CASSYIENTGELFF. The CDR3 DNA reads as TGTGCCAGCAGTTACATCGAGAACACCGGGGAGCTGTTTTTT. This chain links TRBV6-5 with TRBJ2-2, with D unclear. Germline-derived CDR1 and CDR2 are MNHEY and SVGAGI. The V and J ends lost 2 bases and 1 base respectively, with 5 bases between them. CDR3 length: 14 amino acids.

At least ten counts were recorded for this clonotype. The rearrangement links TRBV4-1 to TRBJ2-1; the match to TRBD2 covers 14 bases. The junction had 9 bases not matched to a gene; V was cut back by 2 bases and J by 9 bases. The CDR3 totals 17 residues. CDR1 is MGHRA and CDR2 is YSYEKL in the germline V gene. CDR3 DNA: TGCGCCAGCAGCCAACGCGGGACTAGCGGGAGCCTCAGTGAGCAGTTCTTC. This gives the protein CASSQRGTSGSLSEQFF.

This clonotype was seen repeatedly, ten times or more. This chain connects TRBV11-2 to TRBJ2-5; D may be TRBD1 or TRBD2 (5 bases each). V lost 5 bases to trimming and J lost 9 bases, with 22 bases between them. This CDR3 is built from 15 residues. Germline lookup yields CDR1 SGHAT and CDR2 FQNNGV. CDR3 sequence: CASSPRGLDRGSQYF. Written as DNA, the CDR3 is TGTGCCAGCAGCCCAAGGGGTTTGGACCGCGGGTCCCAGTACTTC.

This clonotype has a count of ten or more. The CDR3 is CSASRGSRETQYF. Here the CDR3 DNA reads TGCAGTGCCAGTCGAGGCTCGAGGGAGACCCAGTACTTC. The chain recombines TRBV20-1 with TRBJ2-5; D is unresolved. Looked up from germline, CDR1 is DFQATT and CDR2 is SNEGSKA (reference sequence). The V end lost 6 bases, the J end lost 5 bases, and 16 bases lay between the germline ends. The length of the CDR3 is 13 residues.

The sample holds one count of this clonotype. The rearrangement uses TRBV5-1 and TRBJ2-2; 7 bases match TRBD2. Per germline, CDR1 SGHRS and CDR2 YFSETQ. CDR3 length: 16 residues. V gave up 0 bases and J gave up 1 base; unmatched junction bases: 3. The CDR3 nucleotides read TGCGCCAGCAGCTTGGATCCTAGCGGGAACACCGGGGAGCTGTTTTTT. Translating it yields CASSLDPSGNTGELFF.

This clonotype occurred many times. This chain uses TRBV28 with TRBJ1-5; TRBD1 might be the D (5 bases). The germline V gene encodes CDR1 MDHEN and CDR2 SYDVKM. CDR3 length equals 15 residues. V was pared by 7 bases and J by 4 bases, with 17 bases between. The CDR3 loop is CASTFKSGGNQPQHF. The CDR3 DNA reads TGTGCCAGCACCTTCAAATCTGGGGGGAATCAGCCCCAGCATTTT. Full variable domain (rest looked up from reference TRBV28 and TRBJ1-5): DVKVTQSSRYLVKRTGEKVFLECVQDMDHENMFWYRQDPGLGLRLIYFSYDVKMKEKGDIPEGYSVSREKKERFSLILESASTNQTSMYLCASTFKSGGNQPQHFGDGTRLSIL.